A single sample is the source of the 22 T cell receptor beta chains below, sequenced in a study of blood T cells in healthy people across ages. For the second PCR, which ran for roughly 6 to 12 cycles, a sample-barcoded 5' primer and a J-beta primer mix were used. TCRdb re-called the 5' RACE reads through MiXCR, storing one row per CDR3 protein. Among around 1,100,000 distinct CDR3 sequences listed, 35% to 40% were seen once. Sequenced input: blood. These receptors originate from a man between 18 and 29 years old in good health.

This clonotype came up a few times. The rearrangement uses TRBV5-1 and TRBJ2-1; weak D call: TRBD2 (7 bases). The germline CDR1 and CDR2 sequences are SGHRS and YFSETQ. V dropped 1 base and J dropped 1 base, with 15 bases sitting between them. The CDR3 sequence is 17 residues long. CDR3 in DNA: TGCGCCAGCAGCTTGTTCGGGGGGCGGCGGTCCTACAATGAGCAGTTCTTC. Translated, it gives CASSLFGGRRSYNEQFF.

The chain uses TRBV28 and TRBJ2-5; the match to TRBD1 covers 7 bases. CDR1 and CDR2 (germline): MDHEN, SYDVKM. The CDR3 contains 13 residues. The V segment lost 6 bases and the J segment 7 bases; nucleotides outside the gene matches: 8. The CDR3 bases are TGTGCCAGCAGCCTAGGGGGCCCCGCGACCCAGTACTTC. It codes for CASSLGGPATQYF.

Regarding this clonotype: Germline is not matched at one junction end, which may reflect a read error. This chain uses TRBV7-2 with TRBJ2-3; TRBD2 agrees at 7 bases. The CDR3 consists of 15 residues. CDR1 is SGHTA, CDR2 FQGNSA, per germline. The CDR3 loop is CASSLRGSSTETQYF. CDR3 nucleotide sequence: TGTGCCAGCAGCTTGCGGGGGAGTAGCACAGAGACGCAGTATTTT.

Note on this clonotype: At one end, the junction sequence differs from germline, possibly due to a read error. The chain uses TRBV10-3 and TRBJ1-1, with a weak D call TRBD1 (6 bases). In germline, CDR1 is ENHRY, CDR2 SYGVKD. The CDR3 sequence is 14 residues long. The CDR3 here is CATSDWGQRTEAFF. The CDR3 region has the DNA TGTGCCACCAGTGATTGGGGGCAACGCACTGAAGCTTTCTTT.

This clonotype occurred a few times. Here the CDR3 reads CASSLVMGQKNEQFF. CDR3 sequence (DNA): TGTGCCAGCAGCTTAGTAATGGGACAAAAGAATGAGCAGTTCTTC. This sequence joins TRBV7-2 and TRBJ2-1; TRBD1 is a possible D gene (6 bases). With 1 base removed from V and 7 bases from J, the gap between germline ends came to 14 bases. Germline CDR1 is SGHTA and CDR2 is FQGNSA. The CDR3 loop spans 15 amino acids.

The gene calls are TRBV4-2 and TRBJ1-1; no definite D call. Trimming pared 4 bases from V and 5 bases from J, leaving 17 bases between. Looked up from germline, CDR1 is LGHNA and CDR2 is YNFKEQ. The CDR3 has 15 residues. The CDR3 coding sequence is TGTGCCAGCAGCCTCAGAACCCCCCCGGGGACTGAAGCTTTCTTT. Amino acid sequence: CASSLRTPPGTEAFF.

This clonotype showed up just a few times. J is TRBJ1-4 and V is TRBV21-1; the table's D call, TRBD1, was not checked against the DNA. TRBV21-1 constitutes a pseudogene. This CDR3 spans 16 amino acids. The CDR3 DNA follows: TGTGCCAGCAGCAAATGGGGCACCACAGGGAATGAAAAACTGTTTTTT. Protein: CASSKWGTTGNEKLFF.

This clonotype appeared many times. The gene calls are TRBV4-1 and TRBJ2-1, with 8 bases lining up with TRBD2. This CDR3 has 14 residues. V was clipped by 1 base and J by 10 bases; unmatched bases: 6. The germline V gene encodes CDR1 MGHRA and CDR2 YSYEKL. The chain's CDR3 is CASSQVGTRGEQFF. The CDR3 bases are TGCGCCAGCAGCCAAGTTGGGACTAGGGGCGAGCAGTTCTTC.

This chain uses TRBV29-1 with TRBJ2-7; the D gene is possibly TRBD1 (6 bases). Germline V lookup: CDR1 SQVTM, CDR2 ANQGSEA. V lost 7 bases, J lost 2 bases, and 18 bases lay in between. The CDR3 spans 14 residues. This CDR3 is CSAATEAGAYEQYF. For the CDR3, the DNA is TGCAGCGCTGCAACCGAGGCAGGGGCCTACGAGCAGTACTTC.

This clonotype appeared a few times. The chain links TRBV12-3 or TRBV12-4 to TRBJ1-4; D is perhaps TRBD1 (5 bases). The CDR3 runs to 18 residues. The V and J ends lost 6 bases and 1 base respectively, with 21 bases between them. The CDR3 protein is CASSPGDAGMRTNEKLFF. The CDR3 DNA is TGTGCCAGCAGCCCGGGGGATGCAGGGATGAGAACTAATGAAAAACTGTTTTTT.

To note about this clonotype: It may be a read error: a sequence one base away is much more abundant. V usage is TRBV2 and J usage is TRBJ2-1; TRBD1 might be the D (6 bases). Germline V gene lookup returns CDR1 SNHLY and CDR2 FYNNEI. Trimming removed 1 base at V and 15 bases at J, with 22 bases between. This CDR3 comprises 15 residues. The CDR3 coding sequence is TGTGCCAGCAGTGAAGGGAGTTACATGAGGGTCAGGGGGTTCTTC. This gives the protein CASSEGSYMRVRGFF.

The CDR3 coding sequence is TGTGCCAGCAGAAACCCGGGGGGCGGTGGGAACACTGAAGCTTTCTTT. This translates into CASRNPGGGGNTEAFF. The rearrangement joins TRBV4-2 to TRBJ1-1; possible D gene TRBD1, 6 bases. CDR1 and CDR2 from the germline V gene are LGHNA and YNFKEQ. The CDR3 runs 16 residues. Trimming pared 6 bases from V and 1 base from J, leaving 18 bases between.

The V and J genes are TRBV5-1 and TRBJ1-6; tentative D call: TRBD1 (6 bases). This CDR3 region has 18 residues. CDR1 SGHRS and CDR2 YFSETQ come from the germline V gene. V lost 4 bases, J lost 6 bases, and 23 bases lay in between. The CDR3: CASSPGSGTWGINSPLHF. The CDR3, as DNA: TGCGCCAGCAGCCCGGGCTCAGGGACATGGGGCATTAATTCACCCCTCCACTTT.

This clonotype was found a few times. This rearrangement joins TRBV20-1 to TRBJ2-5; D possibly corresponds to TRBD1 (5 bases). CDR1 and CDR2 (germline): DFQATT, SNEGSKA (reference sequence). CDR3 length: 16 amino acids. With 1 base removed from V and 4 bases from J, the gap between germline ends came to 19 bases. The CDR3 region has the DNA TGCAGTGCTAGAGCCCTAAACAGGACATCATCAGAGACCCAGTACTTC. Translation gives CSARALNRTSSETQYF.

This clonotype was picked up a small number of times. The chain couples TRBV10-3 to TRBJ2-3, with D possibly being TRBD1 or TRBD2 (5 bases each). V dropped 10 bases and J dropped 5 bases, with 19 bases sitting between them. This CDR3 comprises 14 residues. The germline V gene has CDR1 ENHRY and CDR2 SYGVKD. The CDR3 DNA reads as TGTGCCACGCGCCGGGGACCTCTGGTAGATACGCAGTATTTT. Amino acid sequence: CATRRGPLVDTQYF.

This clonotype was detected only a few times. In DNA, the CDR3 is TGCGCCAGCAGCCAAGCCGGGGTTGAGTCCTACGAGCAGTACTTC. Translated: CASSQAGVESYEQYF. The V and J genes are TRBV4-1 and TRBJ2-7, with a weak D call TRBD2 (5 bases). This CDR3 comprises 15 residues. V was shortened by 1 base and J by 1 base, with 11 bases between the two germline ends. Germline V lookup: CDR1 MGHRA, CDR2 YSYEKL.

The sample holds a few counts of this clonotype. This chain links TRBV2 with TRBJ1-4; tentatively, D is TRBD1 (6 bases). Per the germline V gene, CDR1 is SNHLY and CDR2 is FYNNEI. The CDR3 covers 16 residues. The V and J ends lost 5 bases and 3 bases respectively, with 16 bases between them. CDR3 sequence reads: CASSRAGEVANEKLFF. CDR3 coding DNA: TGTGCCAGCAGTCGGGCAGGGGAGGTAGCTAATGAAAAACTGTTTTTT.

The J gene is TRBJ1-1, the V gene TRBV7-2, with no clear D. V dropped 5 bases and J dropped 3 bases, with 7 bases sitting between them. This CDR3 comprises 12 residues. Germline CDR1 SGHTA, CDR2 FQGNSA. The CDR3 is CASSTRDTEAFF. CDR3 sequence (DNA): TGTGCCAGCAGCACCCGGGACACTGAAGCTTTCTTT.

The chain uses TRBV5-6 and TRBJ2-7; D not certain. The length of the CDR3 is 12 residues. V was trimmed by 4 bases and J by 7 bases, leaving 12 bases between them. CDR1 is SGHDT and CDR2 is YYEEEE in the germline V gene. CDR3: CASSLQDNEQYF. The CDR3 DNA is TGTGCCAGCAGCCTACAAGACAATGAGCAGTACTTC. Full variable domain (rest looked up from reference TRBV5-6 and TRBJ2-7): DAGVTQSPTHLIKTRGQQVTLRCSPKSGHDTVSWYQQALGQGPQFIFQYYEEEERQRGNFPDRFSGHQFPNYSSELNVNALLLGDSALYLCASSLQDNEQYFGPGTRLTVT.

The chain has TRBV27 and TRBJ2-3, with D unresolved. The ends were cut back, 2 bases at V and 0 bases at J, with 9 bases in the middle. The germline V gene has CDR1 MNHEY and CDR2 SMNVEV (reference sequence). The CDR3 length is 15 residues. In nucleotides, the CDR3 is TGTGCCAGCAGTTTAAGTCTAGATAGCACAGATACGCAGTATTTT. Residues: CASSLSLDSTDTQYF.

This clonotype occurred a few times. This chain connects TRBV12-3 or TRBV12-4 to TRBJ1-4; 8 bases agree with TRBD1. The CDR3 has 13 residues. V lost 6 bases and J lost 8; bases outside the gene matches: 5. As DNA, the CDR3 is TGTGCCAGCAGCCGAGGGACAGGCGAAAAACTGTTTTTT. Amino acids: CASSRGTGEKLFF.

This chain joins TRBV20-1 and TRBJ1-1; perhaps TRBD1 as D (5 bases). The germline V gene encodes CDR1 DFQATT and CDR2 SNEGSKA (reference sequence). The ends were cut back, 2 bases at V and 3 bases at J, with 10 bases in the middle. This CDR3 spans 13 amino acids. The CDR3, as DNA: TGCAGTGCTAGATGGGGGATAGACACTGAAGCTTTCTTT. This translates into CSARWGIDTEAFF.